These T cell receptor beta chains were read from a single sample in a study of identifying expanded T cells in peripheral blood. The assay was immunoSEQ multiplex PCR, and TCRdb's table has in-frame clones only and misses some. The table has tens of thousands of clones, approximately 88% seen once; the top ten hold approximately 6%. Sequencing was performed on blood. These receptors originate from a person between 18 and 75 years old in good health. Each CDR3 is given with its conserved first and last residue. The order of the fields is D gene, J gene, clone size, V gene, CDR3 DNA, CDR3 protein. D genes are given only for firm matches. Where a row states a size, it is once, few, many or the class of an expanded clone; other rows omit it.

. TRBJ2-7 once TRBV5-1 TGCGCCAGCAGCTCGATCCAGGGGTACGAGCAGTACTTC CASSSIQGYEQYF
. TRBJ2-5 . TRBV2 TGTGCCAGCAGTGAGCGCCAAAACCAGTACTTC CASSERQNQYF
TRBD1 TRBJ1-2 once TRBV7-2 TGTGCCAGCAGCTCGGGCACAGGGGGGGGAGGCTACACCTTC CASSSGTGGGGYTF
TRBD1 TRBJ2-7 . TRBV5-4 TGTGCCAGCAGCTTGGCCGGGACAGGCAACTACGAGCAGTACTTC CASSLAGTGNYEQYF
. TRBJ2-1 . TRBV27 TGTGCCAGCACGTCCCAGGGGGGCCTCAATGAGCAGTTCTTC CASTSQGGLNEQFF
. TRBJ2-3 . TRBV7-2 TGTGCCAGCAGCCCGCCACCGACTAGCACAGATACGCAGTATTTT CASSPPPTSTDTQYF
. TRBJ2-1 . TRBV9 TGTGCCAGCTCCTCTACCCCATACAATGAGCAGTTCTTC CASSSTPYNEQFF
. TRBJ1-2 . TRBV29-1 TGCAGCGTTGACAGGAAAAACTATGGCTACACCTTC CSVDRKNYGYTF
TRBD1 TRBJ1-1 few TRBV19 TGTGCCAGTACCAACCCAGGGGGGGCGAGGGGCACTGAAGCTTTCTTT CASTNPGGARGTEAFF
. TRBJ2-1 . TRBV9 TGTGCCAGCAGCCCCTCCCCGGGAAGAAAATACAATGAGCAGTTCTTC CASSPSPGRKYNEQFF
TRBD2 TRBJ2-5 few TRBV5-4 TGTGCCAGCAGCTTGGGTAGCGGGGGGGCCGGGGAGACCCAGTACTTC CASSLGSGGAGETQYF
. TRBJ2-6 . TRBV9 TGTGCCAGCAGCTTCTTTAAGTACTCTGGGGCCAACGTCCTGACTTTC CASSFFKYSGANVLTF
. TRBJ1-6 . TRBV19 TGTGCCAGTAGGCATTTGCGGTCACCCCTCCACTTT CASRHLRSPLHF
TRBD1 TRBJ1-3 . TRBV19 TGTGCCAGTAGGCCGGACAGGGACTCTGGAAACACCATATATTTT CASRPDRDSGNTIYF
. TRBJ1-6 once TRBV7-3 TGTGCCAGCAGCATCAAGGGTTGGGGTAATTCACCCCTCCACTTT CASSIKGWGNSPLHF
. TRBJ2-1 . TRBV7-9 TGTGCCATGACCCCGACTAGCTCCTACAATGAGCAGTTCTTC CAMTPTSSYNEQFF
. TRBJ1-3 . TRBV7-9 TGTGCCAGCAGCTTATATGTCCAGGGACAATATGGAAACACCATATATTTT CASSLYVQGQYGNTIYF
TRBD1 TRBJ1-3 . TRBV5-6 TGTGCCAGCAGCGAGGGACAGGGCTCTGGAAACACCATATATTTT CASSEGQGSGNTIYF
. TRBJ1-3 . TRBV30 TGTGCCTGGGCCTCCGGGACGGGAGTCTCTGGAAACACCATATATTTT CAWASGTGVSGNTIYF
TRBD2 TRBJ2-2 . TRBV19 TGTGCCAGTCGGACTAGCGGGAACACCGGGGAGCTGTTTTTT CASRTSGNTGELFF
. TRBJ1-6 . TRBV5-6 TGTGCCAGCAGCTTGGGACGCGCGATCTATAATTCACCCCTCCACTTT CASSLGRAIYNSPLHF
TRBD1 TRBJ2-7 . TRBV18 TGTGCCAGCTCACCGGCGGACAGGGTCTACTCCTACGAGCAGTACTTC CASSPADRVYSYEQYF
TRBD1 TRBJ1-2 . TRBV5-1 TGCGCCAGCAGCATAGGGACAGGGGGAGCTGGCTACACCTTC CASSIGTGGAGYTF
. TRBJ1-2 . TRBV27 TGTGCCAGCAGGTCAGGGTCCTATGGCTACACCTTC CASRSGSYGYTF
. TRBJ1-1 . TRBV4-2 TGTGCCAGCAGCCAAGTTACTAGGCGGAGTGCTGAAGCTTTCTTT CASSQVTRRSAEAFF